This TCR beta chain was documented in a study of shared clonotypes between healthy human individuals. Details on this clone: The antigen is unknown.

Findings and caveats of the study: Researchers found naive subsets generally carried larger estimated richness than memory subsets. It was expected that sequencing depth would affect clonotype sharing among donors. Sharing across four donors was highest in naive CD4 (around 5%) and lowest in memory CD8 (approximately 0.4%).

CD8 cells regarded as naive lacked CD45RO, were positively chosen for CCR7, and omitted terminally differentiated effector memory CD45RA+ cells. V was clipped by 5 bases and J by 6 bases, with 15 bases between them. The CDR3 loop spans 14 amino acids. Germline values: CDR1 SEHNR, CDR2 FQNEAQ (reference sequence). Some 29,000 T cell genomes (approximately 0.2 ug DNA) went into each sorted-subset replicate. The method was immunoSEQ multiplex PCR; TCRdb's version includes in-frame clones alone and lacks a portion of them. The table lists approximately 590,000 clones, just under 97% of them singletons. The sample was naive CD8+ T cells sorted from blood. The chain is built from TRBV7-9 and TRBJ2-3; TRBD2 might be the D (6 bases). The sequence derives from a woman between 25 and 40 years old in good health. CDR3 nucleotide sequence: TGTGCCAGCAGCGCTACTAGCTTCCCGGATACGCAGTATTTT. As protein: CASSATSFPDTQYF.